One and the same sample provided the 29 T cell receptor beta chains below, sequenced in a study of blood T cell repertoires in COVID-19. TCRdb keeps only in-frame clones here, not all; method: immunoSEQ multiplex PCR. The sample has roughly 100,000 clones, around 86% seen once. The sample was peripheral blood. The origin of the receptors is a man between 45 and 60 years old with acute or convalescent COVID-19.

The gene calls are TRBV7-3 and TRBJ2-5; D perhaps matches TRBD2 (6 bases). The length of the CDR3 is 15 residues. Germline CDR1 reads SGHTA; CDR2 reads FQGTGA. Trimming removed 4 bases from V and 4 bases from J, with 16 bases in between. The CDR3 DNA reads TGTGCCAGCAGCTCGACGGGAGCCTACACAGAGACCCAGTACTTC. Translating gives CASSSTGAYTETQYF.

The gene calls are TRBV11-2 and TRBJ2-1; 14 bases are a match to TRBD2. Trimming removed 3 bases from V and 4 bases from J; junction bases left unmatched: 8. Germline V gene sequence: CDR1 SGHAT, CDR2 FQNNGV. This CDR3 comprises 18 residues. The CDR3 DNA reads as TGTGCCAGCAGCTTGGGACTAGCGGGAGTGGGAGTTTACAATGAGCAGTTCTTC. Its protein product is CASSLGLAGVGVYNEQFF.

The chain employs TRBV25-1 and TRBJ1-2; D possibly corresponds to TRBD1 (6 bases). Between the trimmed V and J ends, which lost 4 bases and 7 bases, there was a span of 10 bases. The germline V gene has CDR1 MGHDK and CDR2 SYGVNS. CDR3 size: 12 residues. The CDR3 DNA is TGTGCCAGCAGTGGACAGGCGCTTGGCTACACCTTC. It codes for CASSGQALGYTF.

In DNA, the CDR3 is TGTGCCAGTAGTATTGGCAGGGGCGCTGAAGCTTTCTTT. It yields the protein CASSIGRGAEAFF. This chain joins TRBV19 and TRBJ1-1; the D gene is possibly TRBD1 (6 bases). Germline V gene sequence: CDR1 LNHDA, CDR2 SQIVND (reference sequence). V was cut by 3 bases and J by 6 bases, with 11 bases left in between. CDR3 length equals 13 residues.

The chain uses TRBV19 and TRBJ1-3; the D is unclear. The CDR3 spans 10 residues. V was shortened by 10 bases and J by 2 bases, with 3 bases between the two germline ends. The germline gives CDR1 LNHDA, CDR2 SQIVND (reference sequence). The CDR3 DNA reads as TGTGCCACTACTGGAAACACCATATATTTT. Its translation: CATTGNTIYF.

V usage is TRBV12-5 and J usage is TRBJ2-3; TRBD1 aligns across 7 bases. V lost 6 bases to trimming and J lost 6 bases; unmatched junction nucleotides: 9. This CDR3 comprises 14 residues. CDR1 LGHNT and CDR2 FRNRAP come from the germline V gene. CDR3 amino acids: CASGSNDREDTQYF. Here the CDR3 DNA reads TGTGCTAGTGGCTCCAATGACAGGGAGGATACGCAGTATTTT.

The CDR3 DNA reads TGTGCCAGCAGTTCCGCAGGATACGAGCAGTACTTC. This translates into CASSSAGYEQYF. This chain uses TRBV28 with TRBJ2-7; D gene unclear. CDR3 length: 12 residues. The V end was cut by 4 bases, the J end by 4 bases, with 8 bases between. Germline loops: CDR1 MDHEN, CDR2 SYDVKM. The variable domain in full, completed from reference TRBV28 and TRBJ2-7, reads DVKVTQSSRYLVKRTGEKVFLECVQDMDHENMFWYRQDPGLGLRLIYFSYDVKMKEKGDIPEGYSVSREKKERFSLILESASTNQTSMYLCASSSAGYEQYFGPGTRLTVT.

This sequence joins TRBV10-2 and TRBJ2-5; 9 nucleotides agree with TRBD2. V lost 2 bases to trimming and J lost 0 bases; unmatched junction nucleotides: 4. The CDR3 is made up of 16 amino acids. The germline V gene has CDR1 WSHSY and CDR2 SAAADI. Written as DNA, the CDR3 is TGCGCCAGCAGTGAGCCTAGCGGGGACTACCAAGAGACCCAGTACTTC. It codes for CASSEPSGDYQETQYF.

J is TRBJ2-7 and V is TRBV2; a weak D match, TRBD1 (6 bases). V was pared by 6 bases and J by 2 bases, with 8 bases between. Germline assignment: CDR1 SNHLY and CDR2 FYNNEI. CDR3 length: 12 residues. The CDR3 loop reads CASRDRTYEQYF. The CDR3 DNA is TGTGCCAGCAGGGACAGAACCTACGAGCAGTACTTC.

The genes are TRBV28 and TRBJ2-1; TRBD2 agrees at 7 bases. Germline loops: CDR1 MDHEN, CDR2 SYDVKM. With V trimmed by 8 bases and J by 2 bases, 6 bases remained unmatched. The CDR3 consists of 14 residues. In DNA, the CDR3 is TGTGCCAGCTTGCGGGAGCCTCCCTACAATGAGCAGTTCTTC. Translated, it gives CASLREPPYNEQFF.

This clone appeared once. This chain uses TRBV6-5 with TRBJ1-2; weak D call: TRBD1 (6 bases). The CDR3 contains 16 residues. Germline values: CDR1 MNHEY, CDR2 SVGAGI. V was clipped by 0 bases and J by 3 bases, with 14 bases between them. The CDR3 coding sequence is TGTGCCAGCAGTTACTCGAGAGCCGGGACATACTATGGCTACACCTTC. Amino acids: CASSYSRAGTYYGYTF.

The chain carries TRBV5-1 and TRBJ2-2, with 11 bases aligning to TRBD1. Germline V gene sequence: CDR1 SGHRS, CDR2 YFSETQ. After removal of 4 bases from V and 5 bases from J, the junction contained 4 bases not matched to a gene. CDR3 length: 15 amino acids. The CDR3 reads CASSPGDRGTGELFF. The CDR3 coding sequence is TGCGCCAGCAGCCCCGGGGACAGGGGGACCGGGGAGCTGTTTTTT. Combining the CDR3 with reference TRBV5-1 and TRBJ2-2 gives the whole variable domain KAGVTQTPRYLIKTRGQQVTLSCSPISGHRSVSWYQQTPGQGLQFLFEYFSETQRNKGNFPGRFSGRQFSNSRSEMNVSTLELGDSALYLCASSPGDRGTGELFFGEGSRLTVL.

This clone was recorded a few times. This rearrangement joins TRBV27 to TRBJ1-2, with a weak D call TRBD1 (5 bases). V lost 2 bases and J 0 bases, leaving 16 bases between the germline ends. Germline V gene sequence: CDR1 MNHEY, CDR2 SMNVEV (reference sequence). This CDR3 contains 17 residues. CDR3 sequence: CASSLGGGVPANYGYTF. In DNA form, the CDR3 reads TGTGCCAGCAGTTTAGGTGGGGGGGTTCCAGCTAACTATGGCTACACCTTC.

The chain carries TRBV15 and TRBJ2-1; TRBD1 matches at 11 bases. J lost 9 bases, V lost 8 bases, and 6 bases had no gene match. This CDR3 has 13 amino acids. Looked up from germline, CDR1 is LNHNV and CDR2 is YYDKDF (reference sequence). The CDR3 spells CATYQDRGLEQFF. The CDR3 DNA follows: TGTGCCACCTACCAGGACAGGGGGCTTGAGCAGTTCTTC.

This chain uses TRBV30 with TRBJ2-5; D remains ambiguous. The CDR3 consists of 12 residues. Germline lookup yields CDR1 GTSNPN and CDR2 SVGIG (reference sequence). The ends were cut back, 0 bases at V and 4 bases at J, with 6 bases in the middle. The DNA of the CDR3 is TGTGCCTGGAGTGTAAACGGAGAGACCCAGTACTTC. Translated, it gives CAWSVNGETQYF.

V is TRBV5-4 and J is TRBJ2-7; 8 nucleotides align to TRBD2. Looked up from germline, CDR1 is SGHNT and CDR2 is YYREEE (reference sequence). V gave up 2 bases and J gave up 3 bases; unmatched junction bases: 4. This CDR3 spans 14 amino acids. The CDR3 sequence is CASSLRGGLYEQYF. DNA for the CDR3: TGTGCCAGCAGCTTACGGGGGGGCCTCTACGAGCAGTACTTC.

This clone showed up just a few times. This chain joins TRBV5-4 and TRBJ2-7; 8 bases fit TRBD1. The trim removed 4 bases at V and 5 bases at J, leaving 5 bases unmatched. The germline CDR1 and CDR2 sequences are SGHNT and YYREEE (reference sequence). The CDR3 covers 13 residues. The CDR3 coding sequence is TGTGCCAGCAGCCCTCAGGACAGGGACGAGCAGTACTTC. Translation gives CASSPQDRDEQYF.

V usage is TRBV5-1 and J usage is TRBJ1-2; D remains ambiguous. Germline V lookup: CDR1 SGHRS, CDR2 YFSETQ. The CDR3 is 15 amino acids. Trimming left V 5 bases short and J 1 base short, with 15 bases between. CDR3 nucleotides: TGCGCCAGCAGATCGGTGTACCGGAGTAACTATGGCTACACCTTC. Protein: CASRSVYRSNYGYTF.

The J gene is TRBJ2-7, the V gene TRBV4-1; TRBD2 agrees at 11 bases. The germline gives CDR1 MGHRA, CDR2 YSYEKL. With V trimmed by 2 bases and J by 7 bases, 10 bases remained unmatched. There are 16 residues in the CDR3. The CDR3 nucleotides are TGCGCCAGCAGCCAACCTCGACTAGCGGGAAGGGGTGAGCAGTACTTC. Protein product: CASSQPRLAGRGEQYF.

The chain joins TRBV28 to TRBJ2-7; possible D gene TRBD1, 6 bases. The germline V gene encodes CDR1 MDHEN and CDR2 SYDVKM. The CDR3 consists of 17 residues. V lost 5 bases to trimming and J lost 7 bases, with 27 bases between them. In DNA form, the CDR3 reads TGTGCCAGCAGTCCATTTCGAAGGGGGACCCTCCATAGGGAGCAGTACTTC. This sequence encodes CASSPFRRGTLHREQYF.

This clone has just one count. This chain links TRBV5-4 with TRBJ2-2; 10 positions agree with TRBD2. The CDR3 length is 17 residues. V was pared by 3 bases and J by 4 bases, with 9 bases of the junction left unmatched. CDR1 is SGHNT, CDR2 YYREEE, per germline (reference sequence). The CDR3 nucleotides read TGTGCCAGCAGCTCCCCCGCTAGCGGGAGCCCCACCGGGGAGCTGTTTTTT. Its protein is CASSSPASGSPTGELFF.

The V call is TRBV6-4, the J call TRBJ2-1; 11 positions match TRBD2. The CDR3 length is 16 residues. Germline-derived CDR1 and CDR2 are MRHNA and SNTAGT. The junction had 7 bases not matched to a gene; V was cut back by 4 bases and J by 5 bases. CDR3 DNA: TGTGCCAGCAGTGCCGCTCCTAGCGGGGGGCACAATGAGCAGTTCTTC. It specifies CASSAAPSGGHNEQFF.

The V gene is TRBV2, the J gene TRBJ2-7; TRBD2 aligns across 12 bases. With 6 bases clipped from V and 2 bases from J, the junction kept 5 bases outside the gene matches. There are 15 residues in the CDR3. Germline V lookup: CDR1 SNHLY, CDR2 FYNNEI. In DNA form, the CDR3 reads TGTGCCAGCAGAGGCGCTAGCGGGGGGGCCTACGAGCAGTACTTC. Residues: CASRGASGGAYEQYF.

The V call is TRBV27, the J call TRBJ1-2; TRBD1 matches 7 bases. Germline CDR1 is MNHEY and CDR2 is SMNVEV (reference sequence). Losses at the gene ends were 2 bases for V and 4 bases for J; bases not matched to a gene: 7. The CDR3 loop spans 15 amino acids. The DNA of the CDR3 is TGTGCCAGCAGTTTAGGGTCGGGACAGCTCTATGGCTACACCTTC. It encodes CASSLGSGQLYGYTF.

The chain uses TRBV21-1 and TRBJ2-7; the table's D call of TRBD2 was not tested on the DNA. TRBV21-1 is classified as a pseudogene. The CDR3 consists of 19 residues. The CDR3 bases are TGTGCCAGCAGCAAAGGGCCTAGCGGGGACCAGCCTCCTATGTACGAGCAGTACTTC. It is translated as CASSKGPSGDQPPMYEQYF.

This clone was counted between two and nine times. J is TRBJ2-5 and V is TRBV19; D perhaps matches TRBD1 (6 bases). Germline CDR1 LNHDA, CDR2 SQIVND (reference sequence). The CDR3 consists of 15 residues. V lost 7 bases to trimming and J lost 1 base, with 16 bases between them. The CDR3 loop reads CASTRGSGLQETQYF. The CDR3, as DNA: TGTGCCAGTACTAGGGGGTCGGGGCTCCAAGAGACCCAGTACTTC.

This clone was detected only a few times. This chain links TRBV7-2 with TRBJ2-2; the D gene is possibly TRBD1 (7 bases). The V end was cut by 4 bases, the J end by 6 bases, with 12 bases between. Germline values: CDR1 SGHTA, CDR2 FQGNSA. This CDR3 has 14 residues. DNA for the CDR3: TGTGCCAGCAGCTCGCAGGGGGAGGCCGGGGAGCTGTTTTTT. Residues: CASSSQGEAGELFF.

This clone came up once. The chain joins TRBV5-8 to TRBJ2-7, with D maybe TRBD1 (6 bases). Germline V gives CDR1 SGHTS, CDR2 YDEGEE. The CDR3 covers 15 residues. V gave up 4 bases and J gave up 0 bases, with 14 bases separating them. CDR3 sequence reads: CASSPQGSSSYEQYF. For the CDR3, the DNA is TGTGCCAGCAGCCCTCAGGGGTCCAGCTCCTACGAGCAGTACTTC.

This chain uses TRBV2 with TRBJ2-3; possible D gene TRBD1, 5 bases. Germline CDR1 SNHLY, CDR2 FYNNEI. V shed 7 bases and J shed 0 bases, with 11 bases lying between them. This CDR3 contains 14 residues. For the CDR3, the DNA is TGTGCCAGCACGTGGGGCTCTAGCACAGATACGCAGTATTTT. This codes for CASTWGSSTDTQYF.